This entry concerns a single T cell receptor (beta chain). What antigen it recognizes has not been identified. Qualities for individual bases were not recorded, and no much larger clone is one base off. The germline V gene (reference sequence) supplies CDR1 SEHNR and CDR2 FQNEAQ. At the junction V is shortened by 6 bases and J by 8 bases; bases outside the gene matches: 4. Reading from cysteine to phenylalanine, the CDR3 counts 13 amino acids. Here the CDR3 DNA is all that survives: 39 bases in frame from base 1. In the prospective study, participants were roughly 18 to 95 years old, resided in 24 geographic areas of the United States, and were enrolled through a virtual design. Cohort assignment in the prospective study relied on participant-reported clinical history from a screening survey and a study questionnaire. For ImmuneRACE Cohort 3, a participant was defined as recovered based on two consecutive negative NP/OP PCR tests, clearance by a healthcare professional, or resolution of symptoms. In the prospective study, mobile phlebotomists collected whole blood, serum and a nasopharyngeal or oropharyngeal swab from each participant. Over a roughly 2-month period, participants in the prospective study had the option of providing additional blood draws and questionnaires. Blood samples from the prospective study were shipped frozen or at room temperature prior to DNA extraction.

This record belongs to a study of blood T cell repertoires in COVID-19 (dated by TCRdb to between 2020 and 2021). As for the study more broadly: Samples covering the acute and convalescent phases of COVID-19 were provided by collaborators in the United States, Italy and Spain. The material from the prospective study consisted of cDNA or gDNA derived from T cells, B-cell-depleted T cells, or PBMCs. Deeply sampled blood TCRbeta repertoires from subjects exposed to, actively infected with, or recovered from COVID-19 were included in the dataset. The repertoires were released in a freely available public database meant as a resource for research on the immune response to SARS-CoV-2. The samples were drawn from the first 160 participants of the ongoing ImmuneRACE study and from some 1,300 subjects provided by 6 global collaborators. A de-identified subject ID, COVID-19 status, age in years and sex were almost always included in the sample metadata. Where available, HLA class I and class II types were taken from metadata supplied by the sample provider and were not determined by assay-based typing.

Summary of the overall study and its limitations: Clinical and demographic metadata were provided uncurated, with the amount varying by source and participant.

The immunoSEQ Assay, a bias-controlled multiplex PCR, was used to amplify TCRbeta CDR3 regions from genomic DNA. As for the authors' bioinformatics: Within the assay, amplification of reference gene primers was used to estimate how many nucleated cells each sample contained. To quantify the absolute abundance of each unique TCRbeta CDR3 rearrangement, sequence reads were collapsed and filtered. For each sample, productive Simpson clonality was calculated by taking the square root of Simpson's diversity index across productive rearrangements. TCRdb holds this immuneACCESS table with in-frame rearrangements only. Some clones are missing; in checked studies, unresolved V genes explain under half, and the rest has no known cause. That table gives V, J and clone size, and the DNA gave D and trimming. The sample records about 270,000 clones, approximately 86% of which are singletons. The top ten constitute approximately 2.6% of the sample.

This TCR was recovered from a woman in her late teens or twenties who had recovered from COVID-19. Sequencing was carried out using PBMCs or T cells enriched from blood (not recorded which). This chain is built from TRBV7-9 and TRBJ2-2; 9 junctional bases match TRBD1. The CDR3 loop reads CASRRQGVGELFF. The base sequence is TGTGCCAGCAGGAGACAGGGGGTAGGGGAGCTGTTTTTT.